Detailed here is one TCR beta chain. Its frequency places this clone as large (0.1 to 1%); no count is recorded. It lacks a known antigen. These data come from a study of synovial regulatory T cells in juvenile arthritis (dated by TCRdb to between 2014 and 2017). Background on the whole study: Of the sequenced patients, six received methotrexate, one received methotrexate plus infliximab, three were therapy-naive, and one had no treatment information. TCRbeta CDR3 repertoires of blood iaTreg cells, other blood Treg cells and synovial fluid Treg cells from matched patient samples were compared in the study. Effector T cell subsets were also sequenced in this cohort for comparisons, but the Treg dataset alone covers only blood and synovial fluid Treg cells. TCR repertoire comparisons included Treg and Teff subsets from approximately 11 JIA patients with active disease.

TCR repertoires were obtained from around 11 juvenile idiopathic arthritis patients with active disease who had not reached inactive disease, of whom 3 were polyarticular and 8 were oligoarticular. A median age of roughly 12 years (range roughly 2.1-25) and a median disease duration of around seven years (range 0.2-19.1) were recorded for the TCR-sequenced patients. Samples for TCR repertoire analysis came from two centres in Italy. Peripheral blood mononuclear cells were isolated by Histopaque-1077 density gradient and cryopreserved in around 90% FCS with roughly 10% DMSO. Library generation was performed with the immunoSEQ multiplex PCR assay. TCRbeta CDR3 sequencing was carried out by Adaptive Biotechnologies. The paper's processing steps were these. To assess repertoire similarity, the researchers used the Chao-modified Jaccard index along with median clonotype overlap taken from 200 random subsamples at equal sample size. The similarity analyses were run on either productive nucleotide sequences or amino acid sequences translated in silico. Hierarchical clustering with single linkage and t-SNE based on Chao-modified Jaccard distances were used to compare repertoires. Repertoire diversity was measured with the Renyi index after sample size normalisation across a range of alpha values. TCRdb provides this immuneACCESS table in a form limited to in-frame rearrangements. Some clones are lacking; in checked studies, under half of them reflect an unresolved V gene, and why the rest are absent is not known. V and J calls and clone size are copied from that table; D and trimming were computed from the DNA. The sample table records roughly 8,400 clones. The leading ten clones occupy roughly 1.8% of the sample.

The CDR3 covers 12 residues, taking in both the cysteine and the phenylalanine. No DNA accompanies this entry. For CDR1 and CDR2, the germline V gene (reference sequence) lists SEHNR and FQNEAQ. Findings and caveats that apply to the study as a whole: More CDR3 sequences were shared by synovial Treg cells with iaTreg cells than with other blood Treg cells, and a closer relation was confirmed by Chao-Jaccard similarity. Blood iaTreg cells showed lower TCR diversity than other blood Treg cells, consistent with antigen-driven expansion. Across patients, iaTreg TCR repertoires were largely private, and these iaTreg repertoires partially overlapped with synovial Teff and blood CPL repertoires.

The sequence is built from TRBV7-9 and TRBJ1-1; the D gene TCRdb calls, TRBD1, cannot be checked with no DNA. This sequence was found in a donor between 2 and 35 years old with juvenile idiopathic arthritis. The specimen sequenced was Treg cells from blood. The sample's cell subset or site label, decoded: remaining (HLA-DR-negative) circulating blood Treg cells. The CDR3 sequence is CASSLGGVEAFF.